The rows below give T cell receptor beta chains drawn from one sample of a study of T cells after yellow fever vaccination. TCRdb re-derived calls from the 5' RACE reads in MiXCR, one entry per CDR3 protein. This sample has around 310,000 distinct CDR3 sequences, with 8.7% found just once. Specimen: PBMCs, collected on the day of the first yellow fever vaccination. These TCRs come from a man aged 18 to 29 who received the YFV17D yellow fever vaccine. CDR3s include the opening cysteine and the closing phenylalanine or tryptophan. D genes are given only for firm matches. For some rows the clone size is stated as once, few or many, or as a class when expanded; others skip it.

V gene,D gene,clone size,J gene,CDR3 protein,CDR3 DNA
TRBV7-2,.,few,TRBJ1-6,CASSETGVGSPLHF,TGTGCCAGCAGCGAAACAGGAGTGGGTTCACCCCTCCACTTT
TRBV10-3,TRBD2,.,TRBJ2-1,CATQVGERGLYNEQFF,TGTGCCACCCAGGTAGGGGAGCGGGGACTCTACAATGAGCAGTTCTTC
TRBV20-1,.,few,TRBJ2-7,CSARTGTGDYEQYF,TGCAGTGCTAGGACCGGGACGGGGGACTACGAGCAGTACTTC
TRBV3-1,.,.,TRBJ1-1,CASSQGDNYGRAFF,TGTGCCAGCAGCCAAGGGGACAATTATGGACGAGCTTTCTTT
TRBV7-3,.,few,TRBJ2-2,CASSPGGANTGELFF,TGTGCCAGCAGCCCCGGCGGCGCAAACACCGGGGAGCTGTTTTTT
TRBV5-4,.,.,TRBJ2-1,CASSLGGELSNEQFF,TGTGCCAGCAGCTTGGGGGGGGAATTATCAAATGAGCAGTTCTTC
TRBV5-1,.,.,TRBJ1-2,CASSPMGQDYGYTF,TGCGCCAGCAGCCCCATGGGGCAGGACTATGGCTACACCTTC
TRBV4-3,.,.,TRBJ2-2,CASSQDSTGELFF,TGCGCCAGCAGCCAAGACAGCACCGGGGAGCTGTTTTTT
TRBV4-1,TRBD1,.,TRBJ1-2,CASSQDDRARSGNTF,TGCGCCAGCAGCCAGGATGACAGGGCCAGGAGTGGCAACACCTTC
TRBV7-2,.,.,TRBJ2-3,CASSALTNRGVDTQYF,TGTGCCAGCAGCGCTCTCACTAATCGGGGAGTGGATACGCAGTATTTT
TRBV7-9,.,few,TRBJ1-1,CASSPRWVGDGNTEAFF,TGTGCCAGCAGCCCGAGGTGGGTCGGTGATGGGAACACTGAAGCTTTCTTT
TRBV5-5,.,many,TRBJ1-2,CASSLVDRYGYTF,TGTGCCAGCAGCTTGGTGGACAGATATGGCTACACCTTC
TRBV11-3,.,few,TRBJ2-3,CASSLSGVADTQYF,TGTGCCAGCAGCTTGTCAGGGGTTGCAGATACGCAGTATTTT
TRBV27,.,many,TRBJ1-5,CASSAQGSGQPQHF,TGTGCCAGCTCAGCGCAGGGTTCGGGTCAGCCCCAGCATTTT
TRBV5-5,.,many,TRBJ2-5,CASSLPRDRETQYF,TGTGCCAGCAGCTTGCCTCGGGACCGAGAGACCCAGTACTTC
TRBV3-1,.,few,TRBJ1-1,CASSSSDGGTEAFF,TGTGCCAGCAGCTCCTCGGACGGGGGCACTGAAGCTTTCTTT
TRBV9,TRBD1,.,TRBJ1-1,CASSPRTGVDTEAFF,TGTGCCAGCAGCCCAAGGACAGGGGTAGACACTGAAGCTTTCTTT
TRBV2,.,few,TRBJ2-4,CASSEGGYIQYF,TGTGCCAGCAGTGAGGGAGGCTACATTCAGTACTTC
TRBV20-1,TRBD1,.,TRBJ2-1,CSATTGPRVGEQFF,TGCAGTGCGACGACAGGGCCGAGGGTGGGTGAGCAGTTCTTC
TRBV20-1,TRBD1,.,TRBJ2-3,CSARDRSEGAADTQYF,TGCAGTGCTAGAGATCGAAGCGAGGGGGCGGCAGATACGCAGTATTTT
TRBV25-1,.,many,TRBJ2-5,CASSMSGAGETQYF,TGTGCCAGCAGCATGTCGGGGGCCGGAGAGACCCAGTACTTC
TRBV5-1,.,.,TRBJ1-5,CASSLVGDTQPQHF,TGCGCCAGCAGCTTGGTCGGGGATACTCAGCCCCAGCATTTT
TRBV9,.,.,TRBJ2-7,CASSVGWGGSQGTEQYF,TGTGCCAGCAGCGTAGGATGGGGGGGCTCACAGGGGACGGAGCAGTACTTC
TRBV27,.,few,TRBJ1-5,CASRARLGHQPQHF,TGTGCCAGCAGGGCCAGACTGGGTCATCAGCCCCAGCATTTT
TRBV5-1,TRBD2,few,TRBJ2-3,CASSWDLSGVSTDTQYF,TGCGCCAGCAGCTGGGACCTTAGCGGGGTTAGCACAGATACGCAGTATTTT
TRBV5-1,.,few,TRBJ2-7,CASRGLRGDEQYF,TGCGCCAGTCGGGGTCTCCGTGGGGACGAGCAGTACTTC
TRBV7-3,.,many,TRBJ2-2,CASSSTVTGELFF,TGTGCCAGCAGCTCGACTGTCACCGGGGAGCTGTTTTTT
TRBV7-9,.,.,TRBJ2-1,CASSRTTNNEQFF,TGTGCCAGCAGTCGGACTACCAACAATGAGCAGTTCTTC
TRBV29-1,.,.,TRBJ1-1,CSVDVNTEAFF,TGCAGCGTTGATGTGAACACTGAAGCTTTCTTT
TRBV6-2/TRBV6-3,.,few,TRBJ2-3,CASSKADTQYF,TGTGCCAGCAGTAAGGCGGATACGCAGTATTTT
TRBV2,.,.,TRBJ2-4,CASSGGGLGNIQYF,TGTGCCAGCAGTGGTGGAGGGCTAGGAAACATTCAGTACTTC
TRBV5-1,.,.,TRBJ2-1,CASSGEGNEQFF,TGCGCCAGCAGCGGGGAAGGAAATGAGCAGTTCTTC
TRBV4-3,.,.,TRBJ1-2,CASSQVGQGLRLTF,TGCGCCAGCAGCCAAGTCGGGCAGGGCCTGAGGTTGACCTTC
TRBV21-1,.,few,TRBJ2-2,CASSTLPRPAGETGELFF,TGTGCCAGCTCTACACTGCCCCGACCAGCGGGGGAGACCGGGGAGCTGTTTTTT
TRBV15,TRBD1,few,TRBJ1-4,CATSTDRDYEKLFF,TGTGCCACCAGCACTGACAGGGATTATGAAAAACTGTTTTTT
TRBV5-1,.,.,TRBJ2-7,CASSLPASGYEQYF,TGCGCCAGCAGCTTACCAGCGTCGGGCTACGAGCAGTACTTC
TRBV30,.,many,TRBJ2-7,CAWSGIIYEQYF,TGTGCCTGGAGCGGAATTATCTACGAGCAGTACTTC
TRBV4-1,TRBD1,.,TRBJ2-6,CASSQGQGASGTNVLTF,TGCGCCAGCAGCCAAGGACAGGGGGCCTCTGGGACCAACGTCCTGACTTTC
TRBV20-1,TRBD1,.,TRBJ1-1,CSAGAGTGGWGWVAFF,TGCAGTGCTGGAGCCGGGACAGGGGGCTGGGGGTGGGTGGCTTTCTTT
TRBV12-3/TRBV12-4,TRBD1,few,TRBJ1-5,CASSSGTGSPQPQHF,TGTGCCAGCAGTTCCGGGACAGGGTCCCCTCAGCCCCAGCATTTT
TRBV5-1,.,many,TRBJ2-1,CASFLQGSYNEQFF,TGCGCCAGCTTCCTCCAGGGCTCCTACAATGAGCAGTTCTTC
TRBV5-1,TRBD1,.,TRBJ2-3,CASSQGGPTDTQYF,TGCGCCAGCAGCCAAGGGGGCCCCACAGATACGCAGTATTTT
TRBV12-3/TRBV12-4,TRBD1,few,TRBJ2-7,CASSSPRQGLYEQYF,TGTGCCAGCAGTTCCCCTCGACAGGGTTTGTACGAGCAGTACTTC
TRBV29-1,.,many,TRBJ2-5,CSVGEETQYF,TGCAGCGTTGGGGAAGAGACCCAGTACTTC
TRBV20-1,TRBD2,many,TRBJ2-1,CSSAKPLRGVPNEQFF,TGCAGTTCAGCAAAACCTCTTCGGGGGGTCCCCAATGAGCAGTTCTTC
TRBV5-1,TRBD1,many,TRBJ1-2,CASSLQGTLDYGYTF,TGCGCCAGCAGCTTACAGGGGACCCTCGACTATGGCTACACCTTC